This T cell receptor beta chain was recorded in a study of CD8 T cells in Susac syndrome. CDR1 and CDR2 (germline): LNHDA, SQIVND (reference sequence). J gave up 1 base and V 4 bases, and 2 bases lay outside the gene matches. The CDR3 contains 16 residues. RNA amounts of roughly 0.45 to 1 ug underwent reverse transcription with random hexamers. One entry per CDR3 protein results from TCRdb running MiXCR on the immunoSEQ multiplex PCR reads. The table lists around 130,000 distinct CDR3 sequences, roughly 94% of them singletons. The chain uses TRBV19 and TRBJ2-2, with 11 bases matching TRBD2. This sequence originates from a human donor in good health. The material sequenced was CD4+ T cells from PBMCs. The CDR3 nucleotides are TGTGCCAGTAGTACCGGGACTAGCGGGAACACCGGGGAGCTGTTTTTT. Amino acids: CASSTGTSGNTGELFF.